The next 27 T cell receptor beta chains were all read from a single sample in a study of blood T cell repertoires in COVID-19. This table comes from immunoSEQ multiplex PCR, and its TCRdb copy is limited to in-frame clones, with some not included. This table has about 270,000 clones, 65% to 90% appearing once. Sequencing was carried out using peripheral blood. Receptor source: a woman aged 55-75 years with active or convalescent COVID-19.

The chain is built from TRBV6-6 and TRBJ2-1; 7 positions agree with TRBD1. With 5 bases clipped from V and 1 base from J, the junction kept 5 bases outside the gene matches. The CDR3 extends over 15 amino acids. In germline, CDR1 is MNHNY, CDR2 SVGAGI (reference sequence). The chain's CDR3 is CASSPARGSYNEQFF. The CDR3 coding sequence is TGTGCCAGCAGTCCAGCCAGGGGGTCCTACAATGAGCAGTTCTTC.

The CDR3 reads CASSRLQGGTGELFF. As DNA, the CDR3 is TGTGCCAGCAGCCGCTTACAGGGCGGCACCGGGGAGCTGTTTTTT. The chain uses TRBV3-1 (or the pseudogene TRBV3-2) and TRBJ2-2, with D possibly being TRBD1 (6 bases). Germline V gene lookup returns CDR1 LGHDT and CDR2 YNNKEL (reference sequence). Deletions cut 4 bases from V and 4 bases from J, with 13 bases between. The CDR3 extends over 15 amino acids.

The J gene is TRBJ2-2, the V gene TRBV6-5; D uncertain. Trimming shortened V by 2 bases and J by 6 bases, and 7 bases separated the two germline ends. This CDR3 spans 13 amino acids. Germline values: CDR1 MNHEY, CDR2 SVGAGI. Here the CDR3 reads CASSYHKPGELFF. CDR3 in DNA: TGTGCCAGCAGTTACCATAAGCCCGGGGAGCTGTTTTTT.

The chain links TRBV10-3 to TRBJ1-5; D might be TRBD1 (6 bases). Germline V gives CDR1 ENHRY, CDR2 SYGVKD. The CDR3 covers 16 residues. V was shortened by 0 bases and J by 6 bases, with 15 bases between the two germline ends. The CDR3 coding sequence is TGTGCCATCAGTGAGTCGGGGGGGCCTCTGGGTCAGCCCCAGCATTTT. Residues: CAISESGGPLGQPQHF.

The chain combines TRBV3-1 (or the pseudogene TRBV3-2) with TRBJ2-3; 8 bases line up with TRBD2. The V gene end was trimmed by 1 base and the J gene end by 2 bases; junction bases not matched to a gene: 5. The CDR3 has 16 amino acids. Per germline, CDR1 LGHDT and CDR2 YNNKEL (reference sequence). Here the CDR3 DNA reads TGTGCCAGCAGCCAAGGGGAGCGGGGGTTCACAGATACGCAGTATTTT. This codes for CASSQGERGFTDTQYF.

This chain links TRBV25-1 with TRBJ2-1, with D possibly being TRBD2 (6 bases). The germline CDR1 and CDR2 sequences are MGHDK and SYGVNS. This CDR3 comprises 14 residues. With 6 bases removed from V and 7 bases from J, the gap between germline ends came to 16 bases. The DNA of the CDR3 is TGTGCCAGCAGCACCAGACTAGAGAGGAATGAGCAGTTCTTC. Translated: CASSTRLERNEQFF.

The chain combines TRBV9 with TRBJ2-3; D gene unclear. Germline assignment: CDR1 SGDLS and CDR2 YYNGEE. V gave up 1 base and J gave up 1 base, with 4 bases separating them. The CDR3 is made up of 13 amino acids. CDR3 sequence (DNA): TGTGCCAGCAGCGTAACAGGCACAGATACGCAGTATTTT. Translated: CASSVTGTDTQYF.

The chain is built from TRBV5-1 and TRBJ2-1; D uncertain. Trimming stripped 2 bases from V and 0 bases from J, with 15 bases between. Germline V gene lookup returns CDR1 SGHRS and CDR2 YFSETQ. The CDR3 runs 17 residues. The CDR3 sequence: CASSFSFASNSYNEQFF. As DNA, the CDR3 is TGCGCCAGCAGCTTCAGTTTTGCCTCCAACTCCTACAATGAGCAGTTCTTC.

This chain connects TRBV3-1 (or the pseudogene TRBV3-2) to TRBJ2-3, with D uncertain. The germline V gene encodes CDR1 LGHDT and CDR2 YNNKEL (reference sequence). Between the trimmed V and J ends, which lost 2 bases and 2 bases, there was a span of 8 bases. CDR3 length: 14 residues. The CDR3 protein is CASSQPSTTDTQYF. CDR3 in DNA: TGTGCCAGCAGCCAACCCAGTACCACAGATACGCAGTATTTT.

The rearrangement links TRBV7-3 to TRBJ2-1; a possible D gene is TRBD2 (5 bases). The V end was cut by 2 bases, the J end by 8 bases, with 10 bases between. The germline CDR1 and CDR2 sequences are SGHTA and FQGTGA. CDR3 length equals 13 residues. The DNA of the CDR3 is TGTGCCAGCAGCTTATCTGGGAGACATGAGCAGTTCTTC. Amino acid sequence: CASSLSGRHEQFF.

Written as DNA, the CDR3 is TGTGCCAGCAGCCACAGACTAGCGGGGGAGACGAACACCGGGGAGCTGTTTTTT. Protein sequence: CASSHRLAGETNTGELFF. The rearrangement joins TRBV21-1 to TRBJ2-2; the table's D gene call, TRBD2, was not cross checked with the DNA. TRBV21-1 is described as a pseudogene. The CDR3 is 18 amino acids.

The genes are TRBV5-1 and TRBJ1-2; tentatively, D is TRBD1 (6 bases). This CDR3 spans 15 amino acids. Trimming took off 4 bases at V and 5 bases at J, with 18 bases between the two ends. CDR1 and CDR2 from the germline V gene are SGHRS and YFSETQ. CDR3 bases: TGCGCCAGCAGCCAAGGGGGTGGGGTACGATATGGCTACACCTTC. Translating it yields CASSQGGGVRYGYTF.

This rearrangement joins TRBV4-3 to TRBJ2-2; TRBD1 is a possible D gene (6 bases). The germline CDR1 and CDR2 sequences are LGHNA and YSLEER. The V end lost 4 bases, the J end lost 2 bases, and 14 bases lay between the germline ends. The CDR3 extends over 16 amino acids. For the CDR3, the DNA is TGCGCCAGCAGCCGGACGCGACAGGTTAACACCGGGGAGCTGTTTTTT. It is translated as CASSRTRQVNTGELFF.

The rearrangement links TRBV19 to TRBJ1-5, with a weak D call TRBD1 (5 bases). With 6 bases removed from V and 3 bases from J, the gap between germline ends came to 12 bases. The germline V gene encodes CDR1 LNHDA and CDR2 SQIVND (reference sequence). The CDR3 runs 14 residues. CDR3 nucleotides: TGTGCCAGTAGCATCGGGACTGCCAATCAGCCCCAGCATTTT. It translates to CASSIGTANQPQHF.

The chain combines TRBV4-1 with TRBJ2-7; maybe TRBD1 (6 bases). The CDR3 extends over 13 amino acids. Germline V CDR1 and CDR2: MGHRA, YSYEKL. The germline V and J ends were trimmed by 0 bases and 13 bases, with 16 bases remaining between them. This chain's CDR3 is CASSQEIKLDSYF. The CDR3 DNA reads as TGCGCCAGCAGCCAAGAAATCAAATTGGACAGTTACTTC.

This clone was observed a handful of times. CDR3 DNA sequence: TGTGCCAGCCGCGGGGGTATCTTTAATTCACCCCTCCACTTT. The encoded protein is CASRGGIFNSPLHF. This chain uses TRBV14 with TRBJ1-6; tentative D call: TRBD1 (5 bases). This CDR3 contains 14 residues. The germline V gene has CDR1 SGHDN and CDR2 FVKESK. The V end lost 8 bases, the J end lost 6 bases, and 14 bases lay between the germline ends.

V usage is TRBV27 and J usage is TRBJ2-1, with a weak D call TRBD1 (5 bases). V lost 6 bases and J 4 bases, leaving 16 bases between the germline ends. Germline CDR1 MNHEY, CDR2 SMNVEV (reference sequence). The CDR3 extends over 15 amino acids. The CDR3 is CASSLRTQSYNEQFF. Written as DNA, the CDR3 is TGTGCCAGCAGCCTGAGGACACAATCTTACAATGAGCAGTTCTTC.

The rearrangement uses TRBV27 and TRBJ2-5; 12 bases are a match to TRBD1. Looked up from germline, CDR1 is MNHEY and CDR2 is SMNVEV (reference sequence). The CDR3 contains 15 residues. J was trimmed by 7 bases and V by 6 bases; bases with no gene match: 9. CDR3 loop: CASRPGQGALGTQYF. The CDR3 nucleotides read TGTGCCAGCAGGCCGGGACAGGGGGCTTTGGGGACCCAGTACTTC.

The rearrangement uses TRBV30 and TRBJ2-4; 12 nucleotides agree with TRBD1. The CDR3 is 16 amino acids. The V gene end was trimmed by 0 bases and the J gene end by 10 bases; junction bases not matched to a gene: 10. The V gene's germline CDR1 is GTSNPN and CDR2 SVGIG (reference sequence). CDR3 DNA sequence: TGTGCCTGGAGTGTACCCCCGGGACAGGGGGCTTGGATTCAGTACTTC. It is translated as CAWSVPPGQGAWIQYF.

This clone showed up just a few times. V usage is TRBV18 and J usage is TRBJ1-1; D gene uncertain. Between the trimmed V and J ends, which lost 4 bases and 11 bases, there was a span of 20 bases. The germline gives CDR1 KGHSH, CDR2 LQKENI. CDR3 length equals 14 residues. DNA for the CDR3: TGTGCCAGCTCACTAACTGCAACCGGAGAAGCGGCTTTCTTT. Protein product: CASSLTATGEAAFF.

The gene calls are TRBV7-6 and TRBJ2-2; TRBD1 matches at 10 bases. The CDR3 covers 17 residues. V dropped 5 bases and J dropped 7; count of bases not matched to a gene: 13. Germline V gene sequence: CDR1 SGHVS, CDR2 FNYEAQ. This CDR3 is CASSAVIGDRGFGELFF. In nucleotides, the CDR3 is TGTGCCAGCAGCGCAGTAATCGGGGACAGGGGTTTCGGGGAGCTGTTTTTT.

Concerning this clone: One end of the junction varies from germline; a read error may be responsible. Other nucleotide sequences in the sample specify the same CDR3. This chain uses TRBV11-2 with TRBJ1-1; D is uncertain. Looked up from germline, CDR1 is SGHAT and CDR2 is FQNNGV. The CDR3 sequence is 13 residues long. The CDR3 reads CASSLERNTEAFF. CDR3 in DNA: TGTGCCAGCAGCCTAGAGCGTAACACTGAAGCTTTCTTT.

This chain links TRBV7-2 with TRBJ2-5; 7 positions match TRBD1. Germline-derived CDR1 and CDR2 are SGHTA and FQGNSA. CDR3 length: 16 amino acids. V was clipped by 5 bases and J by 5 bases; unmatched bases: 14. The CDR3 loop reads CASSQRTGTIRETQYF. As DNA, the CDR3 is TGTGCCAGCAGCCAGAGGACAGGAACCATCCGCGAGACCCAGTACTTC.

The chain carries TRBV6-2 or TRBV6-3 and TRBJ2-7; tentative D call: TRBD2 (6 bases). This CDR3 is 17 amino acids long. V was trimmed by 7 bases and J by 2 bases, leaving 24 bases between them. Germline values: CDR1 MNHEY, CDR2 SVGEGT. CDR3 region: CASIPTPGLVTPYEQYF. CDR3 coding DNA: TGTGCCAGCATCCCTACCCCGGGACTCGTTACACCCTACGAGCAGTACTTC.

The chain combines TRBV7-9 with TRBJ2-1, with 7 bases lining up with TRBD1. J lost 3 bases, V lost 5 bases, and 10 bases had no gene match. Germline CDR1 is SEHNR and CDR2 is FQNEAQ (reference sequence). The CDR3 contains 16 residues. The CDR3 sequence is CASSPRDSPIYNEQFF. The DNA of the CDR3 is TGTGCCAGCAGCCCACGGGACAGCCCCATCTACAATGAGCAGTTCTTC.

The chain recombines TRBV5-5 with TRBJ2-3; weak D call: TRBD2 (5 bases). Germline assignment: CDR1 SGHKS and CDR2 YYEKEE (reference sequence). The CDR3 loop spans 12 amino acids. Trimming removed 3 bases at V and 6 bases at J, with 8 bases between. This chain's CDR3 is CASSSGGDTQYF. In DNA, the CDR3 is TGTGCCAGCAGCTCTGGCGGGGATACGCAGTATTTT. Filled out from reference TRBV5-5 and TRBJ2-3, the complete variable domain reads DAGVTQSPTHLIKTRGQQVTLRCSPISGHKSVSWYQQVLGQGPQFIFQYYEKEERGRGNFPDRFSARQFPNYSSELNVNALLLGDSALYLCASSSGGDTQYFGPGTRLTVL.

The V call is TRBV18, the J call TRBJ2-5; TRBD2 matches 10 bases. The ends lost 4 bases at V and 5 bases at J; junction bases unmatched: 13. The germline V gene encodes CDR1 KGHSH and CDR2 LQKENI. The CDR3 has 17 amino acids. CDR3 residues: CASSRSSGGAGAETQYF. The DNA for the CDR3 is TGTGCCAGCTCACGTTCAAGCGGGGGGGCAGGAGCGGAGACCCAGTACTTC.